This T cell receptor beta chain was recovered during a study of vaccination effects on CD4 cells after COVID-19. TCRdb's copy holds only in-frame clones and misses some; the assay was immunoSEQ multiplex PCR. The sample contains 30,000 or so clones, around 70% of which appear only once. Pools of viral peptides were used by the ViraFEST assay to expand antigen-specific CD4+ T cells ahead of sequencing. The authors isolated CD4+ T cells after 10 days of culture. Either the mRNA-1273 or the BNT162b2 vaccine was given to participants as two doses. Neither prior SARS-CoV-2 infection nor positive nucleocapsid antibodies were present in the vaccine recipients. IL-2 at roughly 9.7 IU/ml and peptides at roughly 10 ug/ml were added to cultured PBMC, around 2 million per well. Of note for this clone: Its antigen is still unknown.

The CDR3 has 14 amino acids. The germline CDR1 and CDR2 sequences are MGHDK and SYGVNS. V was clipped by 8 bases and J by 1 base, with 15 bases between them. This sequence joins TRBV25-1 and TRBJ2-7, with D possibly being TRBD2 (6 bases). The material was CD4+ T cells from PBMCs cultured with HCoV-NL63 spike peptides, obtained after COVID-19 vaccination. The TCR was taken from a human donor who received a COVID-19 vaccine. Here the CDR3 DNA reads TGTGCCAGCGCCGCTAGCGCGTATTCCTACGAGCAGTACTTC. Its translation: CASAASAYSYEQYF.